The 10 T cell receptor beta chains presented below share a single source sample, sequenced in a study of blood T cell repertoires in COVID-19. The data were produced by immunoSEQ multiplex PCR, yet TCRdb's version contains in-frame clones alone and is incomplete. The sample shows around 70,000 clones, 88% of them seen only once. The sample consisted of peripheral blood. The receptors shown here come from a human donor in a cohort sampled during active COVID-19.

To note about this clone: At one end, the junction sequence differs from germline, possibly due to a read error. The rearrangement joins TRBV5-1 to TRBJ1-3; D remains unclear. The CDR3 runs to 14 residues. Germline V gene data show CDR1 as SGHRS and CDR2 as YFSETQ. The CDR3 DNA is TGCGCCAGCAGCTTGGCCGGGGAGGGAAACACCATATATTTC. It is translated as CASSLAGEGNTIYF.

V gene TRBV4-2 combines with J gene TRBJ2-3, with no clear D. Trimming stripped 0 bases from V and 7 bases from J, with 11 bases between. CDR1 LGHNA and CDR2 YNFKEQ come from the germline V gene. The CDR3 contains 14 residues. This chain's CDR3 is CASSQDRLEYTQYF. Written as DNA, the CDR3 is TGTGCCAGCAGCCAAGACCGCCTAGAGTATACGCAGTATTTT.

Written as DNA, the CDR3 is TGTGCCAGCAGCTTGCAGGGTGTTAGTAATGAGCAGTTCTTC. Its protein product is CASSLQGVSNEQFF. The chain has TRBV7-3 and TRBJ2-1; D perhaps matches TRBD1 (5 bases). V shed 3 bases and J shed 7 bases, with 13 bases lying between them. Germline CDR1 and CDR2: SGHTA and FQGTGA. There are 14 residues in the CDR3.

The chain recombines TRBV7-2 with TRBJ2-2; no clear D gene. CDR3 length equals 15 residues. Germline values: CDR1 SGHTA, CDR2 FQGNSA. V lost 1 base and J 1 base, leaving 7 bases between the germline ends. CDR3 in amino acids: CASSLVRKNTGELFF. The CDR3 region has the DNA TGTGCCAGCAGCTTAGTCAGGAAGAACACCGGGGAGCTGTTTTTT.

V usage is TRBV11-1 and J usage is TRBJ2-1; 9 bases map to TRBD1. The CDR3 consists of 15 residues. Trimming at V came to 5 bases and at J to 6 bases, leaving 8 bases not matched to a gene. Germline CDR1 is SGHAT and CDR2 is FQDESV (reference sequence). In DNA, the CDR3 is TGTGCCAGCAGCCGGGGACAGGGATCGGGCAATGAGCAGTTCTTC. Residues: CASSRGQGSGNEQFF.

The V gene is TRBV6-2 or TRBV6-3, the J gene TRBJ1-2; a possible D gene is TRBD1 (5 bases). V gave up 4 bases and J gave up 4 bases, with 13 bases separating them. Per germline, CDR1 MNHEY and CDR2 SVGEGT. There are 14 residues in the CDR3. The CDR3 here is CASSLTDTLYGYTF. The CDR3 nucleotides read TGTGCCAGCAGTTTAACGGACACCCTCTATGGCTACACCTTC.

The DNA for the CDR3 is TGCGCCAGCAGCATACAGGGGTGGGAGCAGTACTTC. Protein sequence: CASSIQGWEQYF. The chain joins TRBV5-1 to TRBJ2-7, with 7 positions matching TRBD1. Germline V CDR1 and CDR2: SGHRS, YFSETQ. The CDR3 has 12 residues. Trimming at V came to 4 bases and at J to 7 bases, leaving 5 bases not matched to a gene.

The CDR3 reads CASSTRQGSNEQFF. The CDR3 DNA reads TGTGCCAGCAGCACTCGACAGGGGTCGAATGAGCAGTTCTTC. This chain connects TRBV7-9 to TRBJ2-1, with 8 positions matching TRBD1. Germline CDR1 SEHNR, CDR2 FQNEAQ (reference sequence). With V trimmed by 5 bases and J by 7 bases, 7 bases remained unmatched. The CDR3 extends over 14 amino acids.

The chain employs TRBV14 and TRBJ1-1, with 8 positions matching TRBD1. J lost 3 bases, V lost 5 bases, and 8 bases had no gene match. The germline V gene encodes CDR1 SGHDN and CDR2 FVKESK. This CDR3 comprises 15 residues. This CDR3 reads CASSNRRGPDTEAFF. CDR3 coding DNA: TGTGCCAGCAGCAATCGCAGGGGGCCGGACACTGAAGCTTTCTTT.

CDR3 sequence: CASSLILSEAFF. The CDR3 region has the DNA TGTGCCAGCAGTTTAATTCTCTCTGAAGCTTTCTTT. The genes are TRBV12-3 or TRBV12-4 and TRBJ1-1, with D unclear. The CDR3 has 12 residues. Trimming took 2 bases from V and 6 from J, leaving 7 bases between them.